This T cell receptor (beta chain) emerged from a study of blood T cell repertoires in COVID-19 (TCRdb year 2020). In terms of the full investigation: Samples covering the acute and convalescent phases of COVID-19 were provided by collaborators in the United States, Italy and Spain. A freely available public database, intended as a resource for researchers studying the immune response to SARS-CoV-2, is where the repertoires were released. Sample metadata almost always included a de-identified subject ID, COVID-19 status, age in years and sex. The material from the prospective study consisted of cDNA or gDNA derived from T cells, B-cell-depleted T cells, or PBMCs. The samples were drawn from the first 160 participants of the ongoing ImmuneRACE study and from 1,254 subjects provided by 6 global collaborators. Where available, HLA class I and class II types were taken from metadata supplied by the sample provider and were not determined by assay-based typing. The dataset comprised deeply sampled blood TCRbeta repertoires from subjects exposed to, actively infected with, or recovered from COVID-19.

Paper-wide results and their limitations: How much clinical and demographic metadata was included differed by source and by participant, and the metadata was provided uncurated.

TCRbeta CDR3 regions were amplified from genomic DNA using the immunoSEQ Assay, a bias-controlled multiplex PCR. In the original analysis: Nucleated cell counts per sample were estimated from amplification of reference gene primers within the assay. To quantify the absolute abundance of each unique TCRbeta CDR3 rearrangement, sequence reads were collapsed and filtered. For each sample, productive Simpson clonality was calculated as the square root of Simpson's diversity index across productive rearrangements. TCRdb limited this immuneACCESS table to in-frame rearrangements with V and J called. A share of clones is missing; checked studies link under half to unresolved V genes, and the rest is unexplained. Clonal size and the V and J genes are those of that table, whereas D and trimming came from the DNA. In all, the sample holds over 300,000 clones, and 89% of those were seen once. The ten most abundant clones make up nearly 6.5% of the sample.

A note on this clone: This receptor's antigen is unknown. Base-call qualities are not available, and no considerably larger clone is one nucleotide away.

Sequences WNHNN (CDR1) and SYGVQD (CDR2) are obtained from the germline V gene (reference sequence). The CDR3, cysteine through phenylalanine, is 15 amino acids long. The only DNA kept is the CDR3, 45 bases in frame from the first base. Trimming at the junction amounts to 0 bases on V and 0 bases on J, and the germline ends lie 9 bases apart. Samples from volunteer blood donors who had recovered from COVID-19 were contributed by a second Seattle source. Collaborating institutions collected whole blood in K2EDTA tubes following their own protocols. For TCRbeta analysis, collaborator samples were shipped as frozen whole blood, as isolated PBMCs, or as DNA extracted from either sample type.

Sequenced: peripheral blood. The TCR comes from a man aged 18 to 30 who had recovered from COVID-19. This sequence uses TRBV10-1 and TRBJ2-7, with a weak D call of TRBD2 (5 bases match). Read as DNA, the sequence is TGCGCCAGCAGTGAGTCCAGCGGAGCCTCCTACGAGCAGTACTTC. Its product reads: CASSESSGASYEQYF.